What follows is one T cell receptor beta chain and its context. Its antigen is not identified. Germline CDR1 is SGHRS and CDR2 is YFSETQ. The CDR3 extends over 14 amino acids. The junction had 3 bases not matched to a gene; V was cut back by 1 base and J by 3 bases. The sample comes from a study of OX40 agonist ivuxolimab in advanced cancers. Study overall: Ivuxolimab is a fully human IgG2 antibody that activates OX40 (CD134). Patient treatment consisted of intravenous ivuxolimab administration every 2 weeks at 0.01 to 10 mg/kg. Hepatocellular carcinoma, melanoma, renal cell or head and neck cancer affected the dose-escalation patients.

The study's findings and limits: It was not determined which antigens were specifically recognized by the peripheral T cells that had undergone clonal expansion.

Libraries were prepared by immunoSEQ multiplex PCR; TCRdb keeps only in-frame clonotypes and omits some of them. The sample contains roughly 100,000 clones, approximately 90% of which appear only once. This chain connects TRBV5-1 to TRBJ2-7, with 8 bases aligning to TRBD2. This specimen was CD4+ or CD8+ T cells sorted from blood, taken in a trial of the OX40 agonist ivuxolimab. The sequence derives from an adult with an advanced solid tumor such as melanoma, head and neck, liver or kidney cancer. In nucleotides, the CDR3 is TGCGCCAGCAGCTTGCTGGGACTAGTCTACGAGCAGTACTTC. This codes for CASSLLGLVYEQYF.